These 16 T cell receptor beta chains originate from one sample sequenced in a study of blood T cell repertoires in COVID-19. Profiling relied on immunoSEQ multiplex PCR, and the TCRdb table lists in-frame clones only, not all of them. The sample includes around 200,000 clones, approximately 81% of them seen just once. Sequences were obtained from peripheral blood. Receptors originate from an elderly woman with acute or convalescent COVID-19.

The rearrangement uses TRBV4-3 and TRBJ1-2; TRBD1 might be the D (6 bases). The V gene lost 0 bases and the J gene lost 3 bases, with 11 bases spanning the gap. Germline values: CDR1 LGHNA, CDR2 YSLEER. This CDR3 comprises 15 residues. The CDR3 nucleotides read TGCGCCAGCAGCCAAGATCTGACAGGACACTATGGCTACACCTTC. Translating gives CASSQDLTGHYGYTF.

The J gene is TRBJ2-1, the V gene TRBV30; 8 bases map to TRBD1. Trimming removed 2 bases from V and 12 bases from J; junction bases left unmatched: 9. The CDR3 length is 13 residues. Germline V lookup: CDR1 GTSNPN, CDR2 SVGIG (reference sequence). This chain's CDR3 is CAWSLQPGTGQFF. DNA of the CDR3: TGTGCCTGGAGTCTACAACCCGGGACAGGGCAGTTCTTC.

CDR3 protein: CATRSSTGGTYEQYF. The CDR3 region has the DNA TGTGCCACCAGATCATCGACAGGGGGAACCTACGAGCAGTACTTC. V gene TRBV24-1 combines with J gene TRBJ2-7, with 9 bases identical to TRBD1. This CDR3 is built from 15 residues. The V gene's germline CDR1 is KGHDR and CDR2 SFDVKD. Unmatched junction bases numbered 8, after V lost 7 bases and J lost 2 bases.

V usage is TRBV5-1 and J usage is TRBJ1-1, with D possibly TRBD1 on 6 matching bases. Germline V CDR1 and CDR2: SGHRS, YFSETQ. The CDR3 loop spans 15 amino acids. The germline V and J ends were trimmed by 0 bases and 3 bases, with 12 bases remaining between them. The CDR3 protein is CASSLVGGGDTEAFF. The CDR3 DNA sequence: TGCGCCAGCAGCTTGGTTGGCGGGGGCGACACTGAAGCTTTCTTT.

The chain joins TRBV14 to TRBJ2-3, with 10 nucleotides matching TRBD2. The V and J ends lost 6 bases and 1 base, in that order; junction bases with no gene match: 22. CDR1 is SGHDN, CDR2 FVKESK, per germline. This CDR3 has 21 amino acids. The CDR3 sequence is CASRPMPYIAGGQAGTDTQYF. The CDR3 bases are TGTGCCAGCAGACCAATGCCCTACATAGCGGGAGGACAGGCAGGCACAGATACGCAGTATTTT.

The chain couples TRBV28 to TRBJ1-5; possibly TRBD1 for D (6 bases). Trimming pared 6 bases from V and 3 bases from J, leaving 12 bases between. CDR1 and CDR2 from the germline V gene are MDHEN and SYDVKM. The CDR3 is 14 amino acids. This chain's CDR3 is CASSLGQFNQPQHF. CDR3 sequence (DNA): TGTGCCAGCAGCCTAGGACAGTTCAATCAGCCCCAGCATTTT.

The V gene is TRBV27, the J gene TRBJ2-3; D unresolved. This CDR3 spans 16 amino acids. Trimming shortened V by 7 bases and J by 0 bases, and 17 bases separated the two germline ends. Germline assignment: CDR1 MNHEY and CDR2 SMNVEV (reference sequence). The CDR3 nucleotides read TGTGCCAGCAAGGCCTTAAGCGTTCTTAGCACAGATACGCAGTATTTT. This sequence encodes CASKALSVLSTDTQYF.

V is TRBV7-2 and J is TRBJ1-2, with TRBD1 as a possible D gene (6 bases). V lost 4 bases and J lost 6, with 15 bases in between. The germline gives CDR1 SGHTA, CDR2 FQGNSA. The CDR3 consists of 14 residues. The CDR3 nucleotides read TGTGCCAGCAGCTACTTAATTACAGGGAATGGCTACACCTTC. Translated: CASSYLITGNGYTF.

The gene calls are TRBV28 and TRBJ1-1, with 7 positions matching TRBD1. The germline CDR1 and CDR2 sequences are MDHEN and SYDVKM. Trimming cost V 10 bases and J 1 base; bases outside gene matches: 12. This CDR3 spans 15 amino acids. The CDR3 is CATNPTGAKNTEAFF. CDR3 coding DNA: TGTGCCACCAATCCCACAGGGGCGAAGAACACTGAAGCTTTCTTT.

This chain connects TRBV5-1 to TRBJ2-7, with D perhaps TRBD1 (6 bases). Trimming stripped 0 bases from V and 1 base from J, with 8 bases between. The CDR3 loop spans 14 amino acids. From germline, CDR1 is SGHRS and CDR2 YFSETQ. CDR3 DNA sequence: TGCGCCAGCAGCTTGGGGGACATGTCCTACGAGCAGTACTTC. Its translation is CASSLGDMSYEQYF.

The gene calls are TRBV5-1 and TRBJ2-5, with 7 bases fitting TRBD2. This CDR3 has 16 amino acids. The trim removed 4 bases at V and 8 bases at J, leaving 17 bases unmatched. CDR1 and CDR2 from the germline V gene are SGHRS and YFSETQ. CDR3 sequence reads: CASSPALRDYSGTQYF. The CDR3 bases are TGCGCCAGCAGCCCGGCCCTCCGGGACTATAGCGGTACCCAGTACTTC. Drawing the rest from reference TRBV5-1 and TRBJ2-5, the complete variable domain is KAGVTQTPRYLIKTRGQQVTLSCSPISGHRSVSWYQQTPGQGLQFLFEYFSETQRNKGNFPGRFSGRQFSNSRSEMNVSTLELGDSALYLCASSPALRDYSGTQYFGPGTRLLVL.

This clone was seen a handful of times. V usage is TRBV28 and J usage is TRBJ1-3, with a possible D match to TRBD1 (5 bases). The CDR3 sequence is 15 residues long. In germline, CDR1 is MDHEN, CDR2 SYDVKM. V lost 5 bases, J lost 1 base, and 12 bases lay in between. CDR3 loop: CASSTSPGSGNTIYF. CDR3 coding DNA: TGTGCCAGCAGTACCTCGCCAGGGTCTGGAAACACCATATATTTT.

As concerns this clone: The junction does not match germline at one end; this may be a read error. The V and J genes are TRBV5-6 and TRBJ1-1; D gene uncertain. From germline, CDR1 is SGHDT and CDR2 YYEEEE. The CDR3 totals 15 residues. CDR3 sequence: CASNLLESGSTEAFF. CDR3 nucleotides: TGTGCCAGCAACTTGCTGGAGTCGGGGTCCACTGAAGCTTTCTTT.

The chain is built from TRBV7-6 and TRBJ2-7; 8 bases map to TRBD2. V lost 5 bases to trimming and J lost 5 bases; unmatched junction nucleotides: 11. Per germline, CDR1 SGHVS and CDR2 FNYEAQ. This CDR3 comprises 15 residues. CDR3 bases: TGTGCCAGCAGCCGACTGACTAGCGAGTCCCACGAGCAGTACTTC. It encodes CASSRLTSESHEQYF. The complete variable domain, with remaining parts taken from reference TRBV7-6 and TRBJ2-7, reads GAGVSQSPRYKVTKRGQDVALRCDPISGHVSLYWYRQALGQGPEFLTYFNYEAQQDKSGLPNDRFSAERPEGSISTLTIQRTEQRDSAMYRCASSRLTSESHEQYFGPGTRLTVT.

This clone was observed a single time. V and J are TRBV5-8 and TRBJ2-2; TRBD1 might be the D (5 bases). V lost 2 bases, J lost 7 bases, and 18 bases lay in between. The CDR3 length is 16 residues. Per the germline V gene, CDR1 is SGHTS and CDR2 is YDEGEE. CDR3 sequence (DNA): TGTGCCAGCAGCTTACGACCCCAGGGATCTGGCGGGGAGCTGTTTTTT. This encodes CASSLRPQGSGGELFF.

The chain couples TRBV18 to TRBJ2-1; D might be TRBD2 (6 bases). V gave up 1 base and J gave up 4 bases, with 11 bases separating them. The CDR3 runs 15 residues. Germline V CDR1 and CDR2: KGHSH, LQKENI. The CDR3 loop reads CASSPLGGVYNEQFF. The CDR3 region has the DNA TGTGCCAGCTCACCACTCGGGGGAGTATACAATGAGCAGTTCTTC. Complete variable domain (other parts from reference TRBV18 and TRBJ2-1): NAGVMQNPRHLVRRRGQEARLRCSPMKGHSHVYWYRQLPEEGLKFMVYLQKENIIDESGMPKERFSAEFPKEGPSILRIQQVVRGDSAAYFCASSPLGGVYNEQFFGPGTRLTVL.